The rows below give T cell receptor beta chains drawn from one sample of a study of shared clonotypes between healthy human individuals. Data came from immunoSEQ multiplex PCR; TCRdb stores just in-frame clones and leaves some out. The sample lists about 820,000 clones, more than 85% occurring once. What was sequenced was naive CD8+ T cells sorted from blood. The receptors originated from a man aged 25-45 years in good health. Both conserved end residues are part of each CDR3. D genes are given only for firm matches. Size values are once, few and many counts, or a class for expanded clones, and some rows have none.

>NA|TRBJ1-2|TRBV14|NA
CASSQGGKRNGYTF
TGTGCCAGCAGCCAAGGAGGGAAGCGGAATGGCTACACCTTC
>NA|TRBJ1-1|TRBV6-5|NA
CASEGDHTEAFF
TGTGCCAGCGAGGGGGATCACACTGAAGCTTTCTTT
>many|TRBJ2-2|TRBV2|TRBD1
CASSGTGETGELFF
TGTGCCAGCAGTGGGACAGGGGAGACCGGGGAGCTGTTTTTT
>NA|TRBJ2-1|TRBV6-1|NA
CAGEGGPYNEQFF
TGTGCCGGTGAGGGGGGTCCCTACAATGAGCAGTTCTTC
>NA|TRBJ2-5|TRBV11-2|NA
CASSLNVRRNYQETQYF
TGTGCCAGCAGCCTAAATGTGAGACGGAATTACCAAGAGACCCAGTACTTC
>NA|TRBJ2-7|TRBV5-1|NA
CASSFDPDSYSAYEQYF
TGCGCCAGCAGCTTCGACCCTGACAGTTACTCGGCCTACGAGCAGTACTTC
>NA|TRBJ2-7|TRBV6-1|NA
CASSRREQYF
TGTGCCAGCAGCAGGCGGGAGCAGTACTTC
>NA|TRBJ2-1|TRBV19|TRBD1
CASSPGQVTYNEQFF
TGTGCCAGTAGTCCGGGACAGGTGACCTACAATGAGCAGTTCTTC
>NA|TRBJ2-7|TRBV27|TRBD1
CASSRPGQATYEQYF
TGTGCCAGCAGCAGACCGGGACAGGCGACTTACGAGCAGTACTTC
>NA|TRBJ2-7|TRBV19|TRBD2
CASRLAGGYEQYF
TGTGCCAGTAGACTAGCGGGAGGCTACGAGCAGTACTTC
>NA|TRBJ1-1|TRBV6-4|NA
CASSGGTGTEAFF
TGTGCCAGCAGTGGGGGGACGGGGACCGAAGCTTTCTTT
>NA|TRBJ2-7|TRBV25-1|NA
CASSGRQSSYEQYF
TGTGCCAGCAGTGGTCGACAGAGCTCCTACGAGCAGTACTTC
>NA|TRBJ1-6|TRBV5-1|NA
CASSERRGLGSPLHF
TGCGCCAGCAGCGAACGACGGGGTCTCGGATCACCCCTCCACTTT
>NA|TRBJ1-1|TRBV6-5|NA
CASSSFIGNTEAFF
TGTGCCAGCAGTTCCTTCATTGGGAACACTGAAGCTTTCTTT
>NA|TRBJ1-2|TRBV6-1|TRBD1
CASSAFTGGAYGYTF
TGTGCCAGCAGTGCCTTTACAGGGGGCGCTTATGGCTACACCTTC
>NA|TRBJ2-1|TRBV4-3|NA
CASSQVRGAEQFF
TGCGCCAGCAGCCAGGTGAGGGGAGCTGAGCAGTTCTTC
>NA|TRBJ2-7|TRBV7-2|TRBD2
CASSPPSTSLVPYEQYF
TGTGCCAGCAGCCCACCCTCGACTAGCTTGGTACCCTACGAGCAGTACTTC
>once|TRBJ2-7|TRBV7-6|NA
CASSLLAGTSYEQYF
TGTGCCAGCAGCTTACTCGCGGGAACCTCCTACGAGCAGTACTTC
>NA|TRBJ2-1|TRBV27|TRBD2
CASRLQAGADEQFF
TGTGCCAGCCGTCTCCAGGCGGGAGCAGATGAGCAGTTCTTC
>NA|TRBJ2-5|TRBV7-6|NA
CASSPTGGPDPGFKETQYF
TGTGCCAGCAGCCCTACCGGGGGTCCTGACCCGGGTTTCAAAGAGACCCAGTACTTC
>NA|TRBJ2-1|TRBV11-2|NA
CASSLHLGSHNEQFF
TGTGCCAGCAGCCTCCACCTGGGGAGCCACAATGAGCAGTTCTTC
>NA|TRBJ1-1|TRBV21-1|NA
CASSPGANEAFF
TGTGCCAGCAGCCCTGGGGCTAATGAAGCTTTCTTT
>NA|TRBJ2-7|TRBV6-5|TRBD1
CASSPYRDRDHEQYF
TGTGCCAGCAGTCCATACCGGGACAGGGACCACGAGCAGTACTTC
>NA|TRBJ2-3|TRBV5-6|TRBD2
CASREGIDTQYF
TGTGCTAGCAGGGAGGGGATAGATACGCAGTATTTT
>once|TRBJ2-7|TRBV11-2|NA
CASSLVNGLYEQYF
TGTGCCAGCAGCTTAGTTAACGGCCTCTACGAGCAGTACTTC
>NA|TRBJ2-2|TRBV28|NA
CASSPPGTGTGELFF
TGTGCCAGCTCCCCGCCGGGTACCGGGACCGGGGAGCTGTTTTTT
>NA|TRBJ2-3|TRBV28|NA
CASSSRDSITDTQYF
TGTGCCAGCAGTTCCAGGGACTCTATCACAGATACGCAGTATTTT
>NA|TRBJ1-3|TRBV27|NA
CASSFTPPGEFGNTIYF
TGTGCCAGCAGTTTCACCCCCCCAGGGGAGTTTGGAAACACCATATATTTT